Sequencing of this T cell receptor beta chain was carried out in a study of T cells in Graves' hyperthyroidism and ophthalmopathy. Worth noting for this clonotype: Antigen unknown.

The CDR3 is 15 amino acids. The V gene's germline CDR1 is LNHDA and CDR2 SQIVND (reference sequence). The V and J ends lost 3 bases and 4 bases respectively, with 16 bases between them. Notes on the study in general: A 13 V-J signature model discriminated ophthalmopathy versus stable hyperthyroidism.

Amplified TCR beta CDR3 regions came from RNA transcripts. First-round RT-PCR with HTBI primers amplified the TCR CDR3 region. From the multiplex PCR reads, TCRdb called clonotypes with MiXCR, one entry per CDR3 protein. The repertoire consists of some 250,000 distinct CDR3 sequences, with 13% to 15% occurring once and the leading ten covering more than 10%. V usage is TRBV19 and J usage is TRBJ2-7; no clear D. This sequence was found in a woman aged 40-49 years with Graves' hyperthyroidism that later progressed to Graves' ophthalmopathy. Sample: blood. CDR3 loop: CASSIYGANIYEQYF. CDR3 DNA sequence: TGTGCCAGTAGTATTTATGGAGCAAACATATACGAGCAGTACTTC.